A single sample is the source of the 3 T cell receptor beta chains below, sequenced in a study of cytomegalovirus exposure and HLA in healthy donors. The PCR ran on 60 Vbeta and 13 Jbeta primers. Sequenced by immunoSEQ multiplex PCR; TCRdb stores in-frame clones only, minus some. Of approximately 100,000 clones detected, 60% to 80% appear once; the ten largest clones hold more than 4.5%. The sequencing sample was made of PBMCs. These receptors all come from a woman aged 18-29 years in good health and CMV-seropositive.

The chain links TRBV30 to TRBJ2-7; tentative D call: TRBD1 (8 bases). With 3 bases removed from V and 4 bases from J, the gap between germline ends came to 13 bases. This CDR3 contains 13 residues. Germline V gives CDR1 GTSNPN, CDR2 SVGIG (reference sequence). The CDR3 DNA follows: TGTGCCTGGAGACAGGGGGGGAGGTACGAGCAGTACTTC. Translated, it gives CAWRQGGRYEQYF.

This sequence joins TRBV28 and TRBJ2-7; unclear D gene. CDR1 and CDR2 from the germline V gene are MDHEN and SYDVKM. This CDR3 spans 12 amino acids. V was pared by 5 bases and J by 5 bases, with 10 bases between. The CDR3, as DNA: TGTGCCAGCAGTCCTGGAGTTAACGAGCAGTACTTC. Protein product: CASSPGVNEQYF.

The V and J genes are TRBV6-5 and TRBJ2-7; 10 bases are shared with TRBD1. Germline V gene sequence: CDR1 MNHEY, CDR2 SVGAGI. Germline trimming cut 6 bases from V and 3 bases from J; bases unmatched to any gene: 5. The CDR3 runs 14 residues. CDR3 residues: CASSSRDRGYEQYF. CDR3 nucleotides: TGTGCCAGCAGCTCCCGGGACAGGGGCTACGAGCAGTACTTC.